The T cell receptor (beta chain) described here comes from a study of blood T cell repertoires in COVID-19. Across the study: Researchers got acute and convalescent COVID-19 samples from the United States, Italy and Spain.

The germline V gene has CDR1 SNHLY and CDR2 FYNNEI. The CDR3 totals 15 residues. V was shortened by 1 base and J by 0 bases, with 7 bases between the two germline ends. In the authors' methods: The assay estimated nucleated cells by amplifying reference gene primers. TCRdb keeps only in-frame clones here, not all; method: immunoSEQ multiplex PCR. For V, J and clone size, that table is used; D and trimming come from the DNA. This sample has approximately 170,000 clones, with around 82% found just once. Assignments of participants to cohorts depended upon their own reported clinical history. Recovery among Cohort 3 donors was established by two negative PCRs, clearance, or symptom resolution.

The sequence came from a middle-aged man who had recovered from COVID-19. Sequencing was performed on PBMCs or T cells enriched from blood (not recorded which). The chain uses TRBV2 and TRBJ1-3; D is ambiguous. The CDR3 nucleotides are TGTGCCAGCAGTGAAGACAGCCTCTCTGGAAACACCATATATTTT. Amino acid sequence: CASSEDSLSGNTIYF. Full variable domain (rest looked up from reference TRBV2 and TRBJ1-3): EPEVTQTPSHQVTQMGQEVILRCVPISNHLYFYWYRQILGQKVEFLVSFYNNEISEKSEIFDDQFSVERPDGSNFTLKIRSTKLEDSAMYFCASSEDSLSGNTIYFGEGSWLTVV.